Listed below are T cell receptor beta chains from one sample, sequenced in a study of T cell responses to AZD1222 COVID-19 vaccine. Using immunoSEQ multiplex PCR, the repertoire was profiled, and TCRdb retains in-frame clones only, with some absent. The sample lists 140,000 to 150,000 clones, roughly nine tenths occurring once. Material: peripheral blood, obtained on day 0 of AZD1222 vaccination. These receptors were collected from an adult in good health. CDR3s include the opening cysteine and the closing phenylalanine or tryptophan. A D gene is named only where the DNA matches it firmly. Clone size, where shown, is once, few, many, or a class for clones that have expanded.

size: .
D: .
J: TRBJ1-1
V: TRBV6-6
CDR3: CASSYTDRNTEAFF
DNA: TGTGCCAGCAGTTATACGGACAGGAACACTGAAGCTTTCTTT

size: .
D: .
J: TRBJ1-2
V: TRBV5-4
CDR3: CASSLKGNYGYTF
DNA: TGTGCCAGCAGCTTGAAGGGTAACTATGGCTACACCTTC

size: .
D: .
J: TRBJ1-4
V: TRBV7-3
CDR3: CASSSEGPGTNEKLFF
DNA: TGTGCCAGCAGCTCCGAGGGGCCCGGGACTAATGAAAAACTGTTTTTT

size: .
D: .
J: TRBJ1-1
V: TRBV6-5
CDR3: CATSTEDSEAFF
DNA: TGTGCCACCAGTACGGAGGATTCTGAAGCTTTCTTT

size: .
D: .
J: TRBJ1-1
V: TRBV2
CDR3: CASRVGSEAFF
DNA: TGTGCCAGCCGGGTGGGATCTGAAGCTTTCTTT

size: .
D: .
J: TRBJ2-1
V: TRBV6-6
CDR3: CASSPGTRSYNEQFF
DNA: TGTGCCAGCAGTCCCGGGACCCGCTCCTACAATGAGCAGTTCTTC

size: .
D: .
J: TRBJ1-5
V: TRBV28
CDR3: CASSGSNQPQHF
DNA: TGTGCCAGCAGTGGCAGCAATCAGCCCCAGCATTTT

size: .
D: .
J: TRBJ2-7
V: TRBV19
CDR3: CASSIARSSYEQYF
DNA: TGTGCCAGTAGTATTGCCAGGAGCTCCTACGAGCAGTACTTC

size: once
D: .
J: TRBJ1-1
V: TRBV24-1
CDR3: CATSDESSLGAFF
DNA: TGTGCCACCAGTGATGAATCCTCCCTGGGAGCTTTCTTT

size: .
D: .
J: TRBJ1-1
V: TRBV7-9
CDR3: CASSPQRGLGTEAFF
DNA: TGTGCCAGCAGCCCTCAAAGGGGCTTGGGTACTGAAGCTTTCTTT

size: .
D: TRBD1
J: TRBJ1-1
V: TRBV28
CDR3: CASSPGTVTEAFF
DNA: TGTGCCAGCAGCCCAGGGACAGTCACTGAAGCTTTCTTT

size: .
D: .
J: TRBJ1-1
V: TRBV3-1/TRBV3-2
CDR3: CASSQAVLNTEAFF
DNA: TGTGCCAGCAGCCAAGCTGTCCTGAACACTGAAGCTTTCTTT

size: .
D: TRBD1
J: TRBJ2-5
V: TRBV5-1
CDR3: CASSADQGQGEGTQYF
DNA: TGCGCCAGCAGCGCGGACCAAGGACAGGGGGAAGGGACCCAGTACTTC

size: .
D: TRBD2
J: TRBJ2-7
V: TRBV18
CDR3: CASSPPSGRAGYEQYF
DNA: TGTGCCAGCTCACCCCCTAGCGGGAGGGCTGGGTACGAGCAGTACTTC

size: once
D: .
J: TRBJ1-6
V: TRBV14
CDR3: CASSQVGGSSPLHF
DNA: TGTGCCAGCAGCCAAGTAGGGGGGAGTTCACCCCTCCACTTT

size: .
D: .
J: TRBJ2-3
V: TRBV6-2/TRBV6-3
CDR3: CASSFGKYETDTQYF
DNA: TGTGCCAGCAGTTTCGGCAAGTACGAGACAGATACGCAGTATTTT

size: .
D: TRBD1
J: TRBJ2-7
V: TRBV2
CDR3: CASSSTDRAISYEQYF
DNA: TGTGCCAGCAGTTCAACCGACAGGGCGATTTCCTACGAGCAGTACTTC

size: .
D: .
J: TRBJ2-3
V: TRBV29-1
CDR3: CSVRRQTDTQYF
DNA: TGCAGCGTTAGGAGACAAACAGATACGCAGTATTTT

size: .
D: .
J: TRBJ1-3
V: TRBV7-9
CDR3: CASSLTLGRSSGNTIYF
DNA: TGTGCCAGCAGCTTAACCCTGGGACGGAGCTCTGGAAACACCATATATTTT

size: .
D: .
J: TRBJ1-2
V: TRBV2
CDR3: CASSEVRNYGYTF
DNA: TGTGCCAGCAGTGAAGTGCGCAACTATGGCTACACCTTC

size: .
D: TRBD2
J: TRBJ2-3
V: TRBV9
CDR3: CASSVSGGRTDTQYF
DNA: TGTGCCAGCAGCGTAAGCGGGGGGCGGACAGATACGCAGTATTTT

size: .
D: .
J: TRBJ1-2
V: TRBV4-3
CDR3: CASSQVLGTVYGYTF
DNA: TGCGCCAGCAGCCAAGTATTGGGGACGGTCTATGGCTACACCTTC

size: once
D: TRBD1
J: TRBJ1-6
V: TRBV6-5
CDR3: CASRTGQGVNSPLHF
DNA: TGTGCCAGCAGAACGGGACAGGGGGTTAATTCACCCCTCCACTTT

size: .
D: .
J: TRBJ2-1
V: TRBV13
CDR3: CASSFRAGRNNEQFF
DNA: TGTGCCAGCAGCTTTCGGGCAGGGCGGAACAATGAGCAGTTCTTC

size: .
D: TRBD2
J: TRBJ2-1
V: TRBV7-9
CDR3: CASSSGLAGGLLSYNEQFF
DNA: TGTGCCAGCAGCTCTGGACTAGCGGGAGGGCTTCTAAGCTACAATGAGCAGTTCTTC

size: .
D: .
J: TRBJ1-2
V: TRBV11-3
CDR3: CASSPRNSGKAKLFYGYTF
DNA: TGTGCCAGCAGCCCTCGGAATTCCGGGAAGGCTAAGCTATTCTATGGCTACACCTTC

size: .
D: .
J: TRBJ2-1
V: TRBV4-3
CDR3: CASSQDVESSYNEQFF
DNA: TGCGCCAGCAGCCAAGATGTGGAAAGCTCCTACAATGAGCAGTTCTTC

size: .
D: .
J: TRBJ1-3
V: TRBV2
CDR3: CASRREGASGNTIYF
DNA: TGTGCCAGCAGGCGGGAAGGAGCCTCTGGAAACACCATATATTTT

size: .
D: .
J: TRBJ1-1
V: TRBV19
CDR3: CASSKRGSNTEAFF
DNA: TGTGCCAGTAGCAAACGGGGGTCGAACACTGAAGCTTTCTTT

size: .
D: .
J: TRBJ2-1
V: TRBV4-1
CDR3: CASNWGRTRSYNEQFF
DNA: TGCGCCAGCAATTGGGGGCGGACCCGCTCCTACAATGAGCAGTTCTTC

size: .
D: .
J: TRBJ1-2
V: TRBV19
CDR3: CASTPGTYGYTF
DNA: TGTGCCAGTACTCCAGGGACCTATGGCTACACCTTC

size: .
D: TRBD2
J: TRBJ2-3
V: TRBV7-2
CDR3: CASSRFGTSLRADTQYF
DNA: TGTGCCAGCAGCCGTTTTGGGACTAGCCTCAGGGCAGATACGCAGTATTTT

size: few
D: TRBD2
J: TRBJ2-7
V: TRBV9
CDR3: CASSVEGAGSYEQYF
DNA: TGTGCCAGCAGCGTAGAGGGAGCGGGGTCCTACGAGCAGTACTTC

size: .
D: .
J: TRBJ1-6
V: TRBV4-1
CDR3: CASSPALSSYNSPLHF
DNA: TGCGCCAGCAGCCCGGCCTTGAGCTCCTATAATTCACCCCTCCACTTT

size: .
D: .
J: TRBJ2-5
V: TRBV7-2
CDR3: CASSLGGGGGTQYF
DNA: TGTGCCAGCAGCTTAGGAGGAGGGGGAGGGACCCAGTACTTC

size: .
D: TRBD1
J: TRBJ2-3
V: TRBV27
CDR3: CASSLKDRGADTQYF
DNA: TGTGCCAGCAGTTTAAAGGACAGGGGTGCAGATACGCAGTATTTT

size: .
D: .
J: TRBJ2-1
V: TRBV4-2
CDR3: CASSQGVGLSGEQFF
DNA: TGTGCCAGCAGCCAAGGGGTCGGACTATCGGGTGAGCAGTTCTTC

size: .
D: TRBD1
J: TRBJ1-5
V: TRBV12-3/TRBV12-4
CDR3: CASSTDRGQPQHF
DNA: TGTGCCAGCAGTACGGACAGGGGTCAGCCCCAGCATTTT

size: .
D: .
J: TRBJ2-7
V: TRBV18
CDR3: CASSPSPGQFSSYEQYF
DNA: TGTGCCAGCTCACCTAGTCCGGGGCAATTCAGCTCCTACGAGCAGTACTTC

size: few
D: .
J: TRBJ2-3
V: TRBV27
CDR3: CASSLCPLGRGCTDTQYF
DNA: TGTGCCAGCAGTTTATGCCCTCTAGGCAGGGGTTGCACAGATACGCAGTATTTT

size: .
D: .
J: TRBJ2-5
V: TRBV7-9
CDR3: CASSLVGSLGETQYF
DNA: TGTGCCAGCAGCTTAGTGGGCAGCCTGGGGGAGACCCAGTACTTC

size: .
D: .
J: TRBJ2-2
V: TRBV6-5
CDR3: CASSHWTGGGELFF
DNA: TGTGCCAGCTCCCATTGGACTGGAGGCGGGGAGCTGTTTTTT

size: .
D: .
J: TRBJ2-1
V: TRBV2
CDR3: CASSNLGRSQFF
DNA: TGTGCCAGCAGTAATTTGGGACGGAGCCAGTTCTTC

size: .
D: .
J: TRBJ2-1
V: TRBV4-2
CDR3: CASSQPYNEQFF
DNA: TGTGCCAGCAGCCAACCCTACAATGAGCAGTTCTTC

size: .
D: TRBD1
J: TRBJ2-3
V: TRBV27
CDR3: CASRPMMQGVGRTDTQYF
DNA: TGTGCCAGCAGGCCCATGATGCAGGGGGTCGGTCGGACAGATACGCAGTATTTT